The subject of this entry is one T cell receptor (beta chain). Its antigen is unidentified. These data originate in a study of identical twins. From the 5' RACE reads, TCRdb called clonotypes with MiXCR, one entry per CDR3 protein. The sample lists 1.5 million to 2 million distinct CDR3 sequences, roughly a third seen once, with about 0.27% in the top ten. Study observations and caveats: While abundant cord blood beta clonotypes carried fewer insertions, memory repertoires showed no such pattern. Researchers reported weaker excess twin sharing in beta out-of-frame sequences. Possibly, invariant MAIT and iNKT cells partly confounded zero-insertion analyses. Twin pairs' shared out-of-frame alpha sequences were enriched in low generation probability.

CDR1 and CDR2 (germline): MDHEN, SYDVKM. The CDR3 consists of 16 residues. After removal of 6 bases from V and 4 bases from J, the junction contained 12 bases not matched to a gene. The chain uses TRBV28 and TRBJ2-7, with TRBD2 identical over 10 bases. The receptor comes from a newborn girl in good health. The sample comprised cord blood. CDR3 protein: CASSPDSGRSQYEQYF. In DNA, the CDR3 is TGTGCCAGCAGCCCCGATAGCGGGAGGAGCCAGTACGAGCAGTACTTC.